Below, 26 T cell receptor beta chains from the same sample are listed, as sequenced in a study of blood T cell repertoires in COVID-19. The table came from immunoSEQ multiplex PCR; TCRdb's copy has only in-frame clones and leaves some out. The sample yields under 200,000 clones, more than 85% seen once. Sequencing used peripheral blood. Source of these receptors: a man younger than 30 with acute or convalescent COVID-19.

The rearrangement links TRBV18 to TRBJ1-2; no clear D gene. Trimming took 3 bases from V and 2 from J, leaving 7 bases between them. This CDR3 spans 13 amino acids. Germline assignment: CDR1 KGHSH and CDR2 LQKENI. The CDR3 loop reads CASSPTANYGYTF. DNA of the CDR3: TGTGCCAGCTCACCCACAGCCAACTATGGCTACACCTTC.

The chain links TRBV4-1 to TRBJ1-5; no reliable D call. The CDR3 has 17 residues. V lost 1 base and J 0 bases, leaving 13 bases between the germline ends. From germline, CDR1 is MGHRA and CDR2 YSYEKL. The CDR3 DNA is TGCGCCAGCAGCCAAGGGGGAGGTACCTATAGCAATCAGCCCCAGCATTTT. It yields the protein CASSQGGGTYSNQPQHF.

The rearrangement links TRBV28 to TRBJ1-4; TRBD1 matches at 7 bases. The CDR3 is made up of 16 amino acids. Trimming at V came to 6 bases and at J to 0 bases, leaving 7 bases not matched to a gene. CDR1 MDHEN and CDR2 SYDVKM come from the germline V gene. CDR3 nucleotide sequence: TGTGCCAGCAGGCCCTTCGGGACAGCAACTAATGAAAAACTGTTTTTT. It yields the protein CASRPFGTATNEKLFF.

V is TRBV27 and J is TRBJ2-1, with 7 bases aligning to TRBD1. There are 16 residues in the CDR3. Germline V gene lookup returns CDR1 MNHEY and CDR2 SMNVEV (reference sequence). Trimming cost V 0 bases and J 8 bases; bases outside gene matches: 10. CDR3 region: CASSLSRQGWLDEQFF. In DNA, the CDR3 is TGTGCCAGCAGTTTATCGAGACAGGGATGGTTAGATGAGCAGTTCTTC.

The rearrangement links TRBV11-2 to TRBJ1-3; 9 bases agree with TRBD1. The germline CDR1 and CDR2 sequences are SGHAT and FQNNGV. The CDR3 has 16 amino acids. V was clipped by 5 bases and J by 4 bases; unmatched bases: 9. CDR3 sequence (DNA): TGTGCCAGCAGCCCAGCCGGGACAGGGAGCGGAAACACCATATATTTT. It specifies CASSPAGTGSGNTIYF.

V is TRBV5-8 and J is TRBJ1-2; the match to TRBD1 covers 8 bases. The CDR3 totals 16 residues. The germline V gene has CDR1 SGHTS and CDR2 YDEGEE. The junction had 16 bases not matched to a gene; V was cut back by 6 bases and J by 6 bases. Here the CDR3 reads CASTSKTGALYDGYTF. CDR3 DNA: TGTGCCAGCACCTCAAAGACAGGGGCCCTCTATGATGGCTACACCTTC.

The V gene is TRBV18, the J gene TRBJ2-5; the match to TRBD1 covers 11 bases. After removal of 6 bases from V and 5 bases from J, the junction contained 8 bases not matched to a gene. The CDR3 contains 15 residues. Germline V gene data show CDR1 as KGHSH and CDR2 as LQKENI. The CDR3 DNA reads TGTGCCAGCTCCCGCCGGGACAGGGGGTCGGAGACCCAGTACTTC. Translated: CASSRRDRGSETQYF.

The chain links TRBV28 to TRBJ1-2, with TRBD1 matching over 8 bases. The CDR3 is made up of 16 amino acids. Germline assignment: CDR1 MDHEN and CDR2 SYDVKM. J gave up 3 bases and V 6 bases, and 12 bases lay outside the gene matches. CDR3 region: CASRLFTGQGHYGYTF. The CDR3 nucleotides read TGTGCCAGCAGACTTTTCACCGGACAGGGCCACTATGGCTACACCTTC.

This clone was counted once. V is TRBV27 and J is TRBJ2-3, with a tentative D call TRBD2 (7 bases). In germline, CDR1 is MNHEY, CDR2 SMNVEV (reference sequence). The germline V and J ends were trimmed by 7 bases and 2 bases, with 10 bases remaining between them. The CDR3 spans 13 residues. CDR3 nucleotides: TGTGCCAGCAAGGGGGGGGCCACAGATACGCAGTATTTT. Amino acid sequence: CASKGGATDTQYF.

The chain combines TRBV19 with TRBJ1-1, with TRBD1 matching over 7 bases. Trimming cost V 5 bases and J 5 bases; bases outside gene matches: 8. CDR1 and CDR2 from the germline V gene are LNHDA and SQIVND (reference sequence). The length of the CDR3 is 14 residues. CDR3 amino acids: CASSYNRGETEAFF. In nucleotides, the CDR3 is TGTGCCAGTAGTTACAACAGGGGAGAGACTGAAGCTTTCTTT.

CDR3 sequence: CASSPVATNEKLFF. The CDR3 region has the DNA TGTGCCAGCTCACCAGTAGCAACTAATGAAAAACTGTTTTTT. V gene TRBV18 combines with J gene TRBJ1-4; D is ambiguous. Germline CDR1 KGHSH, CDR2 LQKENI. The CDR3 extends over 14 amino acids. V was trimmed by 2 bases and J by 0 bases, leaving 4 bases between them.

V gene TRBV29-1 combines with J gene TRBJ1-1; 7 bases align to TRBD1. The CDR3 runs 14 residues. The J segment lost 5 bases and the V segment lost 6 bases, leaving 12 bases of the junction unmatched. Germline V gene data show CDR1 as SQVTM and CDR2 as ANQGSEA. CDR3: CSVHLQGRRTEAFF. CDR3 DNA: TGCAGCGTACATCTACAGGGGCGAAGGACTGAAGCTTTCTTT.

The chain has TRBV5-1 and TRBJ1-1; 9 bases align to TRBD1. Trimming cost V 4 bases and J 5 bases; bases outside gene matches: 3. The CDR3 loop spans 13 amino acids. Germline lookup yields CDR1 SGHRS and CDR2 YFSETQ. The CDR3 region has the DNA TGCGCCAGCAGCAGGACAGGGGTGACTGAAGCTTTCTTT. Protein: CASSRTGVTEAFF.

The CDR3 loop reads CASSATSGGAQYF. The CDR3 DNA reads as TGTGCCAGCAGTGCGACTAGCGGGGGGGCGCAGTATTTT. This chain links TRBV6-4 with TRBJ2-3, with 14 positions matching TRBD2. The CDR3 is 13 residues long. The germline gives CDR1 MRHNA, CDR2 SNTAGT. Trimming removed 4 bases from V and 10 bases from J; junction bases left unmatched: 1.

The V call is TRBV18, the J call TRBJ1-2, with TRBD1 identical over 12 bases. Germline lookup yields CDR1 KGHSH and CDR2 LQKENI. V shed 4 bases, J shed 8 bases, and the junction held 8 bases outside the gene matches. There are 15 residues in the CDR3. The CDR3 DNA sequence: TGTGCCAGCTCACTGGGACAGGGGGCTGCCGAAGGCTACACCTTC. Protein: CASSLGQGAAEGYTF.

The chain uses TRBV6-6 and TRBJ2-5, with D tentatively TRBD2 (6 bases). Deletions cut 0 bases from V and 4 bases from J, with 9 bases between. Germline V lookup: CDR1 MNHNY, CDR2 SVGAGI (reference sequence). The CDR3 is made up of 14 amino acids. The CDR3 region is CASSYSSGPETQYF. The CDR3 coding sequence is TGTGCCAGCAGTTACTCGAGCGGGCCAGAGACCCAGTACTTC.

The V gene is TRBV10-1, the J gene TRBJ2-2, with a possible D match to TRBD1 (6 bases). Trimming left V 3 bases short and J 6 bases short, with 8 bases between. The CDR3 loop spans 13 amino acids. The germline CDR1 and CDR2 sequences are WNHNN and SYGVQD (reference sequence). CDR3 nucleotides: TGCGCCAGCAGTGAACAGGGCTCCGGGGAGCTGTTTTTT. Amino acids: CASSEQGSGELFF.

The chain links TRBV6-2 or TRBV6-3 to TRBJ2-7; TRBD2 matches at 10 bases. With 2 bases clipped from V and 2 bases from J, the junction kept 6 bases outside the gene matches. The CDR3 runs to 16 residues. Germline V CDR1 and CDR2: MNHEY, SVGEGT. CDR3 amino acids: CASSYRLAGETYEQYV. CDR3 DNA: TGTGCCAGCAGTTACAGGCTAGCGGGGGAGACCTACGAGCAGTACGTC.

This rearrangement joins TRBV19 to TRBJ1-5, with D unclear. This CDR3 is built from 14 residues. Trimming removed 1 base at V and 2 bases at J, with 6 bases between. CDR1 and CDR2 from the germline V gene are LNHDA and SQIVND (reference sequence). Written as DNA, the CDR3 is TGTGCCAGTAGTATAGGGGCAGGCAATCAGCCCCAGCATTTT. It yields the protein CASSIGAGNQPQHF.

This CDR3 is CASSRDRGSGTEAFF. CDR3 coding DNA: TGTGCCAGCTCCCGCGACAGGGGATCAGGCACTGAAGCTTTCTTT. The chain couples TRBV18 to TRBJ1-1; 8 bases agree with TRBD1. The CDR3 spans 15 residues. Germline lookup yields CDR1 KGHSH and CDR2 LQKENI. After removal of 6 bases from V and 4 bases from J, the junction contained 10 bases not matched to a gene.

The gene calls are TRBV7-2 and TRBJ1-1; the D gene is possibly TRBD1 (5 bases). Trimming removed 3 bases at V and 1 base at J, with 9 bases between. The germline gives CDR1 SGHTA, CDR2 FQGNSA. The CDR3 runs 14 residues. CDR3 loop: CASSFRDRNTEAFF. In DNA, the CDR3 is TGTGCCAGCAGCTTCCGAGACAGGAACACTGAAGCTTTCTTT.

The CDR3 bases are TGTGCCAGCTCACCACGCCTTGGGGGGGTCAACAATGAGCAGTTCTTC. It translates to CASSPRLGGVNNEQFF. V and J are TRBV18 and TRBJ2-1, with 7 bases matching TRBD2. The CDR3 has 16 amino acids. The germline V gene encodes CDR1 KGHSH and CDR2 LQKENI. Losses at the gene ends were 1 base for V and 5 bases for J; bases not matched to a gene: 8.

The chain carries TRBV5-1 and TRBJ2-1, with 8 bases matching TRBD1. This CDR3 contains 14 residues. Germline CDR1 and CDR2: SGHRS and YFSETQ. V lost 0 bases, J lost 4 bases, and 0 bases stayed unmatched. CDR3 amino acids: CASSLGQGYNEQFF. CDR3 bases: TGCGCCAGCAGCTTGGGACAGGGGTACAATGAGCAGTTCTTC.

The V gene is TRBV19, the J gene TRBJ1-2, with 10 bases matching TRBD1. The CDR3 loop spans 13 amino acids. With 10 bases clipped from V and 4 bases from J, the junction kept 6 bases outside the gene matches. Germline-derived CDR1 and CDR2 are LNHDA and SQIVND (reference sequence). CDR3 sequence (DNA): TGTGCCACCGCGGACAGGGGGGTCTATGGCTACACCTTC. As protein: CATADRGVYGYTF.

In this sample, this clone turned up a few times. The chain combines TRBV3-1 (or the pseudogene TRBV3-2) with TRBJ1-1; possibly TRBD1 for D (5 bases). The CDR3 has 14 amino acids. CDR1 LGHDT and CDR2 YNNKEL come from the germline V gene (reference sequence). V shed 6 bases and J shed 1 base, with 12 bases lying between them. The CDR3 DNA reads as TGTGCCAGCAGTCTGAGGACACAGAACACTGAAGCTTTCTTT. This translates into CASSLRTQNTEAFF.

V and J are TRBV18 and TRBJ1-2; no reliable D call. Trimming pared 2 bases from V and 8 bases from J, leaving 9 bases between. The CDR3 is 12 amino acids. CDR1 is KGHSH and CDR2 is LQKENI in the germline V gene. CDR3 sequence: CASSPGSSGYTF. In nucleotides, the CDR3 is TGTGCCAGCTCACCAGGCAGTAGCGGCTACACCTTC.